This T cell receptor beta chain was sequenced in a study of T cells in Graves' hyperthyroidism and ophthalmopathy. General study points: Ophthalmopathy, as predicted by the model, came a median 6.5 months after the prediction.

RNA transcripts gave rise to amplified TCR beta CDR3 regions. With the HTBI primer set, the TCR CDR3 went through a first round of RT-PCR. TCRdb re-called the multiplex PCR reads with MiXCR, one entry per CDR3 protein. The sample consists of some 350,000 distinct CDR3 sequences, 20% to 30% of them appearing once. About this clonotype itself: Its matching antigen is unknown.

The CDR3 spans 15 residues. Germline lookup yields CDR1 SGHVS and CDR2 FQNEAQ. Trimming left V 1 base short and J 2 bases short, with 12 bases between. The chain employs TRBV7-8 and TRBJ2-7; a possible D gene is TRBD2 (6 bases). The clonotype was recovered from a man aged 50 or older with Graves' hyperthyroidism. What was sequenced was blood. As DNA, the CDR3 is TGTGCCAGCAGCTTAGGTTTTAGCGGTACCTACGAGCAGTACTTC. Its protein product is CASSLGFSGTYEQYF.